These 14 T cell receptor beta chains were sequenced from one sample in a study of CD8+CD57+ T cells in acquired aplastic anemia. The sequenced patients had an expansion of CD8+CD57+ cells seen by flow cytometry. TCR beta VDJ and CDR3 profiling used genomic DNA as template. Each CDR3 protein is one row after TCRdb ran MiXCR on the reads. Found here are around 200,000 distinct CDR3 sequences, around half of them singletons; the top ten hold over 7.5%. What was sequenced was sorted CD4+, CD8+, or CD8+CD57+ T cells (not recorded which) from PBMCs. The receptors here all came from a human donor with aplastic anemia.

In its sample, this clonotype was seen a few times. The CDR3 loop is CASSWGASTGELFF. CDR3 nucleotide sequence: TGTGCCAGCAGCTGGGGGGCAAGCACCGGGGAGCTGTTTTTT. The chain links TRBV7-9 to TRBJ2-2; D is tentatively TRBD1 or TRBD2 (6 bases each). CDR1 is SEHNR and CDR2 is FQNEAQ in the germline V gene (reference sequence). V was cut by 4 bases and J by 4 bases, with 10 bases left in between. The CDR3 totals 14 residues.

A note on this clonotype: A junction boundary mismatches the germline segment, possibly from a read error. The chain employs TRBV19 and TRBJ2-2, with 9 bases aligning to TRBD2. There are 15 residues in the CDR3. Germline loops: CDR1 LNHDA, CDR2 SQIVND (reference sequence). This CDR3 reads CASNPLAGVTGGLFF. The DNA for the CDR3 is TGTGCAAGTAACCCGTTAGCGGGAGTGACCGGGGGGCTGTTTTTT.

There are a few counts of this clonotype. The chain links TRBV19 to TRBJ1-1; possibly TRBD1 for D (6 bases). V dropped 7 bases and J dropped 4 bases, with 25 bases sitting between them. Germline V gene lookup returns CDR1 LNHDA and CDR2 SQIVND (reference sequence). The CDR3 runs 17 residues. This CDR3 reads CASKTRGRGAGTTEAFF. The CDR3 nucleotides are TGTGCCAGTAAGACCCGGGGCAGGGGAGCGGGTACCACTGAAGCTTTCTTT.

The chain has TRBV20-1 and TRBJ2-5; the match to TRBD1 covers 10 bases. The germline V gene has CDR1 DFQATT and CDR2 SNEGSKA (reference sequence). This CDR3 region has 13 residues. The V gene end was trimmed by 6 bases and the J gene end by 5 bases; junction bases not matched to a gene: 6. For the CDR3, the DNA is TGCAGTGCGAGGGACAGGGGAGGGGAGACCCAGTACTTC. As protein: CSARDRGGETQYF.

This clonotype appeared many times. The CDR3 protein is CASVGGGELFF. The CDR3 DNA follows: TGTGCCAGCGTCGGGGGCGGGGAGCTGTTTTTT. The chain is built from TRBV7-9 and TRBJ2-2; D perhaps matches TRBD2 (6 bases). The CDR3 spans 11 residues. Trimming stripped 8 bases from V and 7 bases from J, with 8 bases between. The germline V gene has CDR1 SEHNR and CDR2 FQNEAQ (reference sequence).

In its sample, this clonotype was seen many times. The chain recombines TRBV5-1 with TRBJ2-7, with D perhaps TRBD1 (6 bases). Between the trimmed V and J ends, which lost 4 bases and 2 bases, there was a span of 10 bases. Germline-derived CDR1 and CDR2 are SGHRS and YFSETQ. The CDR3 consists of 13 residues. The CDR3 coding sequence is TGCGCCAGCAGCGGGGACACCCCCTACGAGCAGTACTTC. This translates into CASSGDTPYEQYF. Supplemented by reference TRBV5-1 and TRBJ2-7, the full variable domain reads KAGVTQTPRYLIKTRGQQVTLSCSPISGHRSVSWYQQTPGQGLQFLFEYFSETQRNKGNFPGRFSGRQFSNSRSEMNVSTLELGDSALYLCASSGDTPYEQYFGPGTRLTVT.

J is TRBJ1-1 and V is TRBV20-1; no clear D. Trimming stripped 2 bases from V and 3 bases from J, with 10 bases between. The CDR3 consists of 13 residues. CDR1 DFQATT and CDR2 SNEGSKA come from the germline V gene (reference sequence). This CDR3 is CSARKVIDTEAFF. In nucleotides, the CDR3 is TGCAGTGCTAGAAAGGTCATAGACACTGAAGCTTTCTTT.

The rearrangement uses TRBV7-9 and TRBJ2-3; D gene unclear. This CDR3 contains 13 residues. The V gene lost 3 bases and the J gene lost 4 bases, with 8 bases spanning the gap. CDR1 and CDR2 (germline): SEHNR, FQNEAQ (reference sequence). The CDR3 nucleotides read TGTGCCAGCAGCTTTCGGCAGGCAGATACGCAGTATTTT. As protein: CASSFRQADTQYF.

The chain joins TRBV7-2 to TRBJ2-1, with no clear D. Germline CDR1 and CDR2: SGHTA and FQGNSA. The V end lost 8 bases, the J end lost 9 bases, and 14 bases lay between the germline ends. The CDR3 is made up of 12 amino acids. The CDR3 region has the DNA TGTGCCAGCGCCGAGGCGGCTGGTGAGCAGTTCTTC. It specifies CASAEAAGEQFF.

The V gene is TRBV19, the J gene TRBJ1-6, with D tentatively TRBD1 (6 bases). Trimming took off 6 bases at V and 7 bases at J, with 13 bases between the two ends. There are 14 residues in the CDR3. Germline assignment: CDR1 LNHDA and CDR2 SQIVND (reference sequence). CDR3 in DNA: TGTGCCAGTAGCCTGGGGACAAACAATTCACCCCTCCACTTT. This codes for CASSLGTNNSPLHF.

In its sample, this clonotype was seen many times. The chain is built from TRBV7-6 and TRBJ1-1; the D gene is possibly TRBD1 (6 bases). The ends were cut back, 5 bases at V and 1 base at J, with 17 bases in the middle. Germline CDR1 reads SGHVS; CDR2 reads FNYEAQ. This CDR3 comprises 16 residues. The CDR3 region has the DNA TGTGCCAGCAGCCAACAACAGGGTTTGGGGAACACTGAAGCTTTCTTT. This encodes CASSQQQGLGNTEAFF. Based on the CDR3 plus reference TRBV7-6 and TRBJ1-1, the full variable domain is GAGVSQSPRYKVTKRGQDVALRCDPISGHVSLYWYRQALGQGPEFLTYFNYEAQQDKSGLPNDRFSAERPEGSISTLTIQRTEQRDSAMYRCASSQQQGLGNTEAFFGQGTRLTVV.

This clonotype occurred many times. The rearrangement uses TRBV29-1 and TRBJ1-1, with D unresolved. Germline V CDR1 and CDR2: SQVTM, ANQGSEA. This CDR3 comprises 12 residues. The V and J ends lost 6 bases and 8 bases respectively, with 16 bases between them. CDR3 amino acids: CSVTSGAQEAFF. CDR3 bases: TGCAGCGTGACTTCGGGAGCCCAAGAAGCTTTCTTT.

This chain's CDR3 is CASSFVIGRSTDTQYF. DNA of the CDR3: TGTGCCAGCAGTTTTGTTATCGGGAGGAGCACAGATACGCAGTATTTT. The rearrangement links TRBV6-6 to TRBJ2-3; 7 nucleotides line up with TRBD2. V shed 4 bases, J shed 0 bases, and the junction held 7 bases outside the gene matches. The CDR3 covers 16 residues. Per germline, CDR1 MNHNY and CDR2 SVGAGI (reference sequence).

This clonotype has ten or more counts. V usage is TRBV4-2 and J usage is TRBJ2-5; 8 nucleotides align to TRBD2. The CDR3 is 17 amino acids. The germline gives CDR1 LGHNA, CDR2 YNFKEQ. The V segment lost 3 bases and the J segment 5 bases; nucleotides outside the gene matches: 14. CDR3 bases: TGTGCCAGCAGCCACCGACTAGCGAAGGGTTCAGGGGAGACCCAGTACTTC. This translates into CASSHRLAKGSGETQYF.